These 25 T cell receptor beta chains were sequenced from one sample in a study of T cells in Graves' hyperthyroidism and ophthalmopathy. What was amplified from RNA transcripts were TCR beta CDR3 regions. HTBI primers were employed in a first-round RT-PCR of the TCR CDR3. Each CDR3 protein gets one entry after TCRdb re-called the multiplex PCR reads with MiXCR. Of about 560,000 distinct CDR3 sequences listed, roughly a sixth were seen once; the top ten hold 15% to 20%. Sequencing used blood. Receptors originate from a woman aged 18-30 years with Graves' hyperthyroidism.

The chain uses TRBV19 and TRBJ1-1; no firm D call. Germline CDR1 is LNHDA and CDR2 is SQIVND (reference sequence). This CDR3 comprises 13 residues. Trimming stripped 3 bases from V and 1 base from J, with 6 bases between. CDR3 DNA sequence: TGTGCCAGTAGTATCAACACGAACACTGAAGCTTTCTTT. This translates into CASSINTNTEAFF.

This clonotype was seen ten or more times. The V gene is TRBV12-3 or TRBV12-4, the J gene TRBJ2-5; D remains unclear. Deletions cut 3 bases from V and 2 bases from J, with 4 bases between. This CDR3 comprises 12 residues. CDR3 DNA: TGTGCCAGCAGTTTGTGGCAAGAGACCCAGTACTTC. Its translation is CASSLWQETQYF.

V is TRBV5-1 and J is TRBJ2-1; TRBD2 agrees at 8 bases. The CDR3 runs to 15 residues. Germline lookup yields CDR1 SGHRS and CDR2 YFSETQ. The J segment lost 5 bases and the V segment lost 1 base, leaving 5 bases of the junction unmatched. CDR3 region: CASSLFFSGDNEQFF. CDR3 nucleotide sequence: TGCGCCAGCAGCTTGTTCTTTAGCGGGGACAATGAGCAGTTCTTC.

This clonotype occurred many times. The chain couples TRBV2 to TRBJ2-2; no clear D gene. CDR3 length equals 16 residues. V gave up 2 bases and J gave up 0 bases, with 10 bases separating them. From germline, CDR1 is SNHLY and CDR2 FYNNEI. CDR3 sequence (DNA): TGTGCCAGCAGTGAAAGCAGGCAGGCGAACACCGGGGAGCTGTTTTTT. Its translation is CASSESRQANTGELFF.

The sample holds a few counts of this clonotype. The rearrangement uses TRBV2 and TRBJ2-3; 10 bases match TRBD2. J gave up 3 bases and V 7 bases, and 7 bases lay outside the gene matches. CDR3 size: 15 residues. Germline V gene data show CDR1 as SNHLY and CDR2 as FYNNEI. The DNA of the CDR3 is TGTGCCAGCAAGGCTAGCGGGGGTACTACAGATACGCAGTATTTT. This translates into CASKASGGTTDTQYF.

This rearrangement joins TRBV6-2 or TRBV6-3 to TRBJ2-3, with D hard to call. The CDR3 is 13 residues long. V was shortened by 5 bases and J by 4 bases, with 10 bases between the two germline ends. CDR1 MNHEY and CDR2 SVGEGT come from the germline V gene. This CDR3 is CASSGLLADTQYF. CDR3 nucleotide sequence: TGTGCCAGCAGTGGCCTGCTGGCAGATACGCAGTATTTT.

The chain recombines TRBV7-9 with TRBJ1-3; D uncertain. This CDR3 is built from 13 residues. Germline CDR1 and CDR2: SEHNR and FQNEAQ (reference sequence). Trimming removed 5 bases from V and 4 bases from J, with 9 bases in between. The DNA of the CDR3 is TGTGCCAGCAGCCCCTTGGTGGGAAACACCATATATTTT. Translation gives CASSPLVGNTIYF.

In regard to this clonotype: Sequence at one end of the junction differs from germline and may be a read error. V gene TRBV18 combines with J gene TRBJ2-5, with a possible D match to TRBD1 (7 bases). The germline V gene encodes CDR1 KGHSH and CDR2 LQKENI. CDR3 length equals 14 residues. The CDR3 nucleotides read TGTGCCAGCTCAGGAGGGGGCTTGGGAGAGACCCGGTACTTC. Residues: CASSGGGLGETRYF.

This clonotype was picked up many times. The chain recombines TRBV6-2 or TRBV6-3 with TRBJ2-6; D possibly corresponds to TRBD1 (6 bases). In germline, CDR1 is MNHEY, CDR2 SVGEGT. The CDR3 contains 17 residues. Between the trimmed V and J ends, which lost 5 bases and 0 bases, there was a span of 14 bases. The CDR3: CASSPRTALSGANVLTF. The CDR3 DNA follows: TGTGCCAGCAGTCCACGGACAGCCCTCTCTGGGGCCAACGTCCTGACTTTC.

This clonotype was detected only a few times. This rearrangement joins TRBV6-2 or TRBV6-3 to TRBJ2-1; D may be TRBD1 or TRBD2 (6 bases each). This CDR3 has 14 amino acids. V lost 6 bases to trimming and J lost 2 bases, with 11 bases between them. Germline V CDR1 and CDR2: MNHEY, SVGEGT. The CDR3 reads CASRNRGPYNEQFF. The CDR3 coding sequence is TGTGCCAGCAGGAACCGGGGGCCCTACAATGAGCAGTTCTTC.

This sequence joins TRBV19 and TRBJ2-7; 9 bases align to TRBD1. The CDR3 loop spans 16 amino acids. V shed 5 bases and J 3 bases; nucleotides not matched to a gene: 11. The germline gives CDR1 LNHDA, CDR2 SQIVND (reference sequence). The CDR3 bases are TGTGCCAGTAGTCCCGAAGGGGGACAGGGACGCTACGAGCAGTACTTC. This gives the protein CASSPEGGQGRYEQYF.

This clonotype was counted a few times. The V and J genes are TRBV7-2 and TRBJ2-1; no definite D call. This CDR3 region has 14 residues. Trimming removed 4 bases at V and 2 bases at J, with 9 bases between. Germline-derived CDR1 and CDR2 are SGHTA and FQGNSA. CDR3 in amino acids: CASSSGRAYNEQFF. The DNA for the CDR3 is TGTGCCAGCAGCTCAGGACGGGCCTACAATGAGCAGTTCTTC.

This clonotype occurred many times. The DNA for the CDR3 is TGTGCCAGCAGCTACAGGTTGGACACTGAAGCTTTCTTT. Protein: CASSYRLDTEAFF. This chain connects TRBV12-3 or TRBV12-4 to TRBJ1-1; weak D call: TRBD1 (5 bases). The CDR3 totals 13 residues. Trimming left V 6 bases short and J 3 bases short, with 11 bases between.

V is TRBV7-6 and J is TRBJ1-4; D is perhaps TRBD1 (6 bases). Germline CDR1 reads SGHVS; CDR2 reads FNYEAQ. Between the trimmed V and J ends, which lost 1 base and 8 bases, there was a span of 20 bases. This CDR3 region has 17 residues. CDR3 nucleotides: TGTGCCAGCAGCTTAGATGGGGGGCCAGGGTACCTCGAAAAACTGTTTTTT. Residues: CASSLDGGPGYLEKLFF. Variable domain in full (rest from reference TRBV7-6 and TRBJ1-4): GAGVSQSPRYKVTKRGQDVALRCDPISGHVSLYWYRQALGQGPEFLTYFNYEAQQDKSGLPNDRFSAERPEGSISTLTIQRTEQRDSAMYRCASSLDGGPGYLEKLFFGSGTQLSVL.

This clonotype was counted a few times. This chain links TRBV19 with TRBJ1-1; D not certain. Per the germline V gene, CDR1 is LNHDA and CDR2 is SQIVND (reference sequence). The CDR3 runs to 14 residues. V was trimmed by 6 bases and J by 8 bases, leaving 19 bases between them. The CDR3 bases are TGTGCCAGTAGCTTTTCTCCAGATCTTTCCGAAGCTTTCTTT. This encodes CASSFSPDLSEAFF.

Only a few counts were recorded for this clonotype. J is TRBJ1-1 and V is TRBV4-3, with D uncertain. The CDR3 covers 15 residues. Trimming took off 0 bases at V and 2 bases at J, with 10 bases between the two ends. CDR1 is LGHNA and CDR2 is YSLEER in the germline V gene. The CDR3, as DNA: TGCGCCAGCAGCCAAGATCTAGGCGTAAACACTGAAGCTTTCTTT. As protein: CASSQDLGVNTEAFF.

This clonotype has more than one count but fewer than ten. The J gene is TRBJ2-5, the V gene TRBV2, with 9 bases aligning to TRBD1. V trimming: 8 bases; J trimming: 5 bases; junction bases outside the gene matches: 9. Germline V gene lookup returns CDR1 SNHLY and CDR2 FYNNEI. This CDR3 region has 14 residues. The CDR3 is CASDERTGDETQYF. The CDR3, as DNA: TGTGCCAGCGACGAGAGGACAGGGGACGAGACCCAGTACTTC.

The chain joins TRBV28 to TRBJ1-2, with D tentatively TRBD1 (5 bases). The CDR3 loop spans 13 amino acids. Trimming left V 6 bases short and J 6 bases short, with 14 bases between. Germline V gene data show CDR1 as MDHEN and CDR2 as SYDVKM. CDR3 protein: CASSTGRSHGYTF. For the CDR3, the DNA is TGTGCCAGCAGCACGGGACGGAGTCATGGCTACACCTTC.

This clonotype has just a few counts. The V call is TRBV18, the J call TRBJ2-1; D uncertain. The length of the CDR3 is 15 residues. Trimming took off 3 bases at V and 8 bases at J, with 17 bases between the two ends. Germline CDR1 KGHSH, CDR2 LQKENI. The CDR3 DNA follows: TGTGCCAGCTCACCCCCAATTGGCAGGTTGGATGAGCAGTTCTTC. Translating it yields CASSPPIGRLDEQFF.

This clonotype was detected a few times. This chain connects TRBV12-3 or TRBV12-4 to TRBJ2-2; D not resolved. V was shortened by 6 bases and J by 7 bases, with 6 bases between the two germline ends. The CDR3 runs 11 residues. CDR3 loop: CASRFYGELFF. As DNA, the CDR3 is TGTGCCAGCAGGTTTTACGGGGAGCTGTTTTTT.

This clonotype occurred many times. V usage is TRBV2 and J usage is TRBJ2-5, with D maybe TRBD2 (6 bases). This CDR3 is 17 amino acids long. Looked up from germline, CDR1 is SNHLY and CDR2 is FYNNEI. Trimming removed 7 bases from V and 0 bases from J, with 21 bases in between. The CDR3 nucleotides are TGTGCCAGCAACGAGGCGGAACCTTGGAGGGACCAAGAGACCCAGTACTTC. This translates into CASNEAEPWRDQETQYF.

This clonotype was seen a handful of times. The rearrangement joins TRBV5-1 to TRBJ2-7, with TRBD1 matching over 9 bases. The V segment lost 0 bases and the J segment 0 bases; nucleotides outside the gene matches: 4. CDR3 length: 16 residues. Germline V gene data show CDR1 as SGHRS and CDR2 as YFSETQ. CDR3 in DNA: TGCGCCAGCAGCTTGGCATCGGGACAGGGCTCCTACGAGCAGTACTTC. Its translation: CASSLASGQGSYEQYF.

The chain is built from TRBV5-1 and TRBJ2-2, with 10 bases identical to TRBD1. This CDR3 is 16 amino acids long. Germline loops: CDR1 SGHRS, CDR2 YFSETQ. V trimming: 5 bases; J trimming: 4 bases; junction bases outside the gene matches: 8. The CDR3 nucleotides are TGCGCCAGCAGGTCTCCGGGACAGGGGAGCACCGGGGAGCTGTTTTTT. This encodes CASRSPGQGSTGELFF.

This clonotype was counted at least ten times. This sequence joins TRBV28 and TRBJ2-3; 15 bases line up with TRBD2. Germline CDR1 MDHEN, CDR2 SYDVKM. The V gene end was trimmed by 3 bases and the J gene end by 2 bases; junction bases not matched to a gene: 9. The CDR3 runs to 19 residues. The DNA for the CDR3 is TGTGCCAGCAGTTTCCCTCCCGGGACTAGCGGGAGGTCCACAGATACGCAGTATTTT. It yields the protein CASSFPPGTSGRSTDTQYF.

The gene calls are TRBV20-1 and TRBJ2-7, with unresolved D. The germline CDR1 and CDR2 sequences are DFQATT and SNEGSKA (reference sequence). Trimming removed 3 bases at V and 6 bases at J, with 15 bases between. The length of the CDR3 is 13 residues. The CDR3 DNA reads TGCAGTGCTAGTCAGGATTATGTCTCCGAGCAGTACTTC. Translating it yields CSASQDYVSEQYF.